This T cell receptor beta chain derives from a study of graft-versus-host responses after intestinal transplantation (dated by TCRdb to the early 2020s). With respect to the entire study: The transplants that recipients received were multivisceral, liver-intestinal, or isolated intestinal. All recipients received anti-thymocyte globulin induction followed by maintenance tacrolimus and steroids for three to four years. After intestinal transplantation, graft-versus-host and host-versus-graft alloreactive T cell clones in the graft, circulation and bone marrow were tracked using bulk TCR-beta CDR3 sequencing. To identify alloreactive clones, pre-transplant mixed lymphocyte reaction products were sequenced and compared with unstimulated pre-transplant donor and recipient T cells. Of the 20 to 30 intestinal transplant recipients enrolled in the cohort, one of whom was a retransplant, a few patients without pretransplant specimens were excluded. Donor T cell macrochimerism was defined as a peak of at least 4% donor T cells among recipient peripheral blood mononuclear cells. Rather than being sequenced by the commercial service, samples from a few later patients were sequenced in-house on an Illumina MiSeq and processed with MiXCR.

A remark on this clone: What this receptor recognizes is not known. Base-call qualities are not available, and no considerably larger clone is one nucleotide away.

The time point label here, explained by the study, means: cells obtained before transplantation from donor or recipient. CD3+CD4+ and CD3+CD8+ populations were FACS-sorted from unstimulated pre-transplant donor and recipient cells taken from spleen or lymph nodes. Including the terminal cysteine and phenylalanine, the CDR3 comprises 15 residues. Only the CDR3 part of the read is kept: 45 bases, read in frame from the first base. The germline V and J ends show losses of 4 bases and 5 bases respectively, and no gene match explains 8 bases of the junction. From a lookup of the germline V gene, CDR1 and CDR2 are SGHDT and YYEEEE. What the work shows at the level of the full study, not this receptor alone: GvH clones were detected in recipient bone marrow, and some appeared earlier in ileal mucosa or blood, consistent with an intestinal mucosal origin. Patients with donor T cell macrochimerism had high GvH to HvG T cell clonal ratios in their allografts. The conclusions were limited by the relatively low number and heterogeneity of the intestinal transplant patients. Peak levels of circulating GvH clones were associated with declines in HvG clones early after transplant.

Receptors were amplified or captured by the immunoSEQ multiplex PCR assay. For most patients, genomic DNA was isolated with the Qiagen DNeasy Blood and Tissue Kit and sent frozen to Adaptive Biotechnologies for TCR sequencing. For most patients, high-throughput TCR-beta CDR3 sequencing of genomic DNA was performed by Adaptive Biotechnologies. In the source study's methods: Adaptive's ImmunoSEQ software supplied the TCR sequencing data for 18 patients, while MiXCR and VDJtools were used to process a few other patients. CD4 versus CD8 sorting errors were corrected by removing sequences found in both subsets at a frequency ratio below 5:1. CDR3 nucleotide sequences shared between donor and recipient were removed because the origin of such sequences could not be assigned. To be classed as alloreactive, a clone needed at least 2-fold expansion over unstimulated cells and a minimum CFSE-low frequency of 0.002% (template counts) or 0.001% (read counts). A clone was considered mappable if detected in the sequenced pre-transplant spleen, lymph node, or MLR CFSE-low populations of the donor or recipient. Cumulative frequency of alloreactive clones was calculated as a percentage of all sequences weighted by copy number. This is the immuneACCESS table as TCRdb keeps it, with only in-frame sequences that have V and J called. A part of the clones is gone; compared with another copy, unresolved V genes explain less than half, and the rest is unexplained. Clone size and V and J calls were adopted from that table, with D and trimming inferred from the DNA. The sample table records more than 60,000 clones; about 92% of these occur just once. Approximately 1.3% of the sample belongs to the ten largest clones.

Here the sequenced sample was unstimulated CD8+ T cells sorted from spleen or lymph node cells, taken before intestinal transplant. The chain employs TRBV5-6 and TRBJ1-1; 10 middle bases align to TRBD1. This TCR was sampled from a human donor who received an intestinal transplant. The DNA is TGTGCCAGCAGCGCCGGGACAGGGGATTTTACTGAAGCTTTCTTT. It encodes CASSAGTGDFTEAFF.